Here is one T cell receptor (beta chain) with its context. This sample was taken from a study of neurological immune-mediated disorders. Each CDR3 protein gets one entry after TCRdb re-called the 5' RACE reads with MiXCR. The top ten clones hold about 7.1% of a sample with about 58,000 distinct CDR3 sequences, approximately 3.6% of them seen once. The unsorted libraries originated from 2 million PBMCs kept at -80 C. Germline values: CDR1 SGHAT, CDR2 FQNNGV. The CDR3 totals 18 residues. V lost 4 bases and J lost 0; bases outside the gene matches: 8. This chain connects TRBV11-2 to TRBJ2-5, with 13 bases that match TRBD2. The TCR comes from an older woman with multiple sclerosis. The sample was PBMCs. The chain's CDR3 is CASSSRTSGRAYQETQYF. In DNA form, the CDR3 reads TGTGCCAGCAGCTCGAGGACTAGCGGGAGAGCCTACCAAGAGACCCAGTACTTC.